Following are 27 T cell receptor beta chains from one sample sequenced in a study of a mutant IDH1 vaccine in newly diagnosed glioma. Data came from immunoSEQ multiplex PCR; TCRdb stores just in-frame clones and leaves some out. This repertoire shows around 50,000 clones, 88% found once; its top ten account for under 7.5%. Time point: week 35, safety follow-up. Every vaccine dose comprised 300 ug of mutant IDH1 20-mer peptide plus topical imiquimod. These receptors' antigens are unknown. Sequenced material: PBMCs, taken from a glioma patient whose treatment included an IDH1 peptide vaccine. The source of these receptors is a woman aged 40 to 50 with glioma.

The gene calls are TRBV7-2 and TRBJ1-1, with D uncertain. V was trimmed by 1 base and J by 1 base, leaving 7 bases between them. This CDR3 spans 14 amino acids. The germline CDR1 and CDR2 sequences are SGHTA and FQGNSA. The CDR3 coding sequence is TGTGCCAGCAGCTTAGTTAGGACGAACACTGAAGCTTTCTTT. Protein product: CASSLVRTNTEAFF.

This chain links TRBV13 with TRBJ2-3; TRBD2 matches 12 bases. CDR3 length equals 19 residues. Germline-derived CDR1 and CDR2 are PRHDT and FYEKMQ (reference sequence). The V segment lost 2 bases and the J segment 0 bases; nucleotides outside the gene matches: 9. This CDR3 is CASSLRRLAGGPSTDTQYF. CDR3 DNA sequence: TGTGCCAGCAGCTTAAGACGGCTAGCGGGGGGGCCTAGCACAGATACGCAGTATTTT. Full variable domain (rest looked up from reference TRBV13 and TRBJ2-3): AAGVIQSPRHLIKEKRETATLKCYPIPRHDTVYWYQQGPGQDPQFLISFYEKMQSDKGSIPDRFSAQQFSDYHSELNMSSLELGDSALYFCASSLRRLAGGPSTDTQYFGPGTRLTVL.

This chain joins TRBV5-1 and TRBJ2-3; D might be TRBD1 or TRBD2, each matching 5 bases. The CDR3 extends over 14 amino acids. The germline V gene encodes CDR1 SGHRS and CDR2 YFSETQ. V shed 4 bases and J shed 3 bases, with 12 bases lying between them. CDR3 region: CASSRDHGTDTQYF. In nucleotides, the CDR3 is TGCGCCAGCAGCCGGGACCACGGGACAGATACGCAGTATTTT. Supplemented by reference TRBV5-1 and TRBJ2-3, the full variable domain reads KAGVTQTPRYLIKTRGQQVTLSCSPISGHRSVSWYQQTPGQGLQFLFEYFSETQRNKGNFPGRFSGRQFSNSRSEMNVSTLELGDSALYLCASSRDHGTDTQYFGPGTRLTVL.

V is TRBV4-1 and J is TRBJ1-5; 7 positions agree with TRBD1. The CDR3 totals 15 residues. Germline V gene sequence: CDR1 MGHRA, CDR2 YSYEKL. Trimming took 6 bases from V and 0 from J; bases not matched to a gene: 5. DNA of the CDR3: TGCGCCAGCAGACAGGGGTCGAATAGCAATCAGCCCCAGCATTTT. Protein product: CASRQGSNSNQPQHF.

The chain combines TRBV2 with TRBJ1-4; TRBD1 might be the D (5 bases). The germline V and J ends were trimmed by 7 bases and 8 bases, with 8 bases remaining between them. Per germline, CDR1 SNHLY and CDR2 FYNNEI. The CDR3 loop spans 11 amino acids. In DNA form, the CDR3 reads TGTGCCAGCAATCGGGGGGAAAAACTGTTTTTT. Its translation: CASNRGEKLFF.

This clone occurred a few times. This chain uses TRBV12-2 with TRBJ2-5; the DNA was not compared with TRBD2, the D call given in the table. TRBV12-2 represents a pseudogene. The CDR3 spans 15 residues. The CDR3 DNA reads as TGTGCAAGTCGCTCGGGACTAGCGGGTTGGGAGACCCAGTACTTC. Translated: CASRSGLAGWETQYF.

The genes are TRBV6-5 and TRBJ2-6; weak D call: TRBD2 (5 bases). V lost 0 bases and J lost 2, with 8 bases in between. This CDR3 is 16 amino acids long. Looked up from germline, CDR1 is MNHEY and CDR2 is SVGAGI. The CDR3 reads CASSYSTTPGANVLTF. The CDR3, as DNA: TGTGCCAGCAGTTACTCGACTACTCCTGGGGCCAACGTCCTGACTTTC.

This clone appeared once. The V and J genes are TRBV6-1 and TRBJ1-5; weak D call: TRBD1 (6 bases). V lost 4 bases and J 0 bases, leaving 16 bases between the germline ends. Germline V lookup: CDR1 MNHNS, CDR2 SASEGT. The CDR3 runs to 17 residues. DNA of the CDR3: TGTGCCAGCAGTGCGTCGAACCGGGGGCATAGCAATCAGCCCCAGCATTTT. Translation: CASSASNRGHSNQPQHF.

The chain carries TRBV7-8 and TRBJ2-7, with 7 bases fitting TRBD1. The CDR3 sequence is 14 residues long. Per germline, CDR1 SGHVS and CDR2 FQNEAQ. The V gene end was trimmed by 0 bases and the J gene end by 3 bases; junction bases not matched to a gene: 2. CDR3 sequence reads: CASSLANRGYEQYF. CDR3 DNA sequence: TGTGCCAGCAGCTTAGCGAACAGGGGCTACGAGCAGTACTTC.

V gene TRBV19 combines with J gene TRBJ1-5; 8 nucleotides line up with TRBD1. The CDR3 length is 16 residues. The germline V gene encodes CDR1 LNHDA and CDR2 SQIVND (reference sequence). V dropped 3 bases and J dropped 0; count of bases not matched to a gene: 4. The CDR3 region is CASSIRGQDSNQPQHF. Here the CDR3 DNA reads TGTGCCAGTAGTATCCGGGGACAGGATAGCAATCAGCCCCAGCATTTT.

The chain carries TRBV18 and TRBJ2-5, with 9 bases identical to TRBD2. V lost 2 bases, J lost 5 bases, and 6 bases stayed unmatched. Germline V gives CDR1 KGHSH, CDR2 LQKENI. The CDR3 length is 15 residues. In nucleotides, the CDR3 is TGTGCCAGCTCACCAAAGCGGGAGGCCGGGGAGACCCAGTACTTC. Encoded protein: CASSPKREAGETQYF.

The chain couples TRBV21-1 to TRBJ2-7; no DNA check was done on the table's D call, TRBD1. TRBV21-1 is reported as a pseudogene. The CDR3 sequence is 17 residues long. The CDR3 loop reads CASSKDRDRILSYEQYF. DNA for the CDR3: TGTGCCAGCAGCAAAGATCGGGACAGGATCTTATCCTACGAGCAGTACTTC.

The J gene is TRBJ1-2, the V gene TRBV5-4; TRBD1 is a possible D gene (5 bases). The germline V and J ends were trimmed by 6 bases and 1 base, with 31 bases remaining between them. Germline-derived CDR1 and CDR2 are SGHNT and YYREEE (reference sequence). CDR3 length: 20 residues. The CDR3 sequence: CASTLTDLGTLTARNYGYTF. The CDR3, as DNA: TGTGCCAGCACCCTAACGGATCTAGGGACCCTTACCGCCCGTAACTATGGCTACACCTTC. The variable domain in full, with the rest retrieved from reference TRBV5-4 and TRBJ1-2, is ETGVTQSPTHLIKTRGQQVTLRCSSQSGHNTVSWYQQALGQGPQFIFQYYREEENGRGNFPPRFSGLQFPNYSSELNVNALELDDSALYLCASTLTDLGTLTARNYGYTFGSGTRLTVV.

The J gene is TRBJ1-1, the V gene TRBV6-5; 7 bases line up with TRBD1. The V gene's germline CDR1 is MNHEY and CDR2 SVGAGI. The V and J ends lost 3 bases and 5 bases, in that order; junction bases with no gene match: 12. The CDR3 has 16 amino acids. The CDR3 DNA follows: TGTGCCAGCAGTTATAGTGTACAGGCAGGGGGGACTGAAGCTTTCTTT. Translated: CASSYSVQAGGTEAFF.

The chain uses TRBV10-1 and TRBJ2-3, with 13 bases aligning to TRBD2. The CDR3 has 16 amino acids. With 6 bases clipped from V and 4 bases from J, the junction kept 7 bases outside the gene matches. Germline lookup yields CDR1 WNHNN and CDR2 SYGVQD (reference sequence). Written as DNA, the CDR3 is TGCGCCAGCAGAAGTGGACTAGCGGGGGCGTCAGATACGCAGTATTTT. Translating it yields CASRSGLAGASDTQYF.

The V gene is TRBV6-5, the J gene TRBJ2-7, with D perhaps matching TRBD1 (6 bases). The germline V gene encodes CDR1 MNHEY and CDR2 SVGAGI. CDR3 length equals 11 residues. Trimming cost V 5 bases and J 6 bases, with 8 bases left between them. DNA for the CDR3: TGTGCCAGCAGTAAAGGGGGCGAGCAGTACTTC. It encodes CASSKGGEQYF.

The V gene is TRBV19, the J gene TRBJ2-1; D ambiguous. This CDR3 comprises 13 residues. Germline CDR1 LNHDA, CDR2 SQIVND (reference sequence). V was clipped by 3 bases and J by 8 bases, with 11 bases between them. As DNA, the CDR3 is TGTGCCAGTAGTATCACTCGCGTCGATGAGCAGTTCTTC. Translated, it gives CASSITRVDEQFF.

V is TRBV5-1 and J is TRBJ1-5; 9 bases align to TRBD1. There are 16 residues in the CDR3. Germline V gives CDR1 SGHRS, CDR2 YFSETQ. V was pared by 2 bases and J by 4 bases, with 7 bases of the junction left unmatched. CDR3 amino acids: CASSLRPGQGNQPQHF. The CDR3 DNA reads TGCGCCAGCAGCTTACGACCGGGACAGGGAAATCAGCCCCAGCATTTT.

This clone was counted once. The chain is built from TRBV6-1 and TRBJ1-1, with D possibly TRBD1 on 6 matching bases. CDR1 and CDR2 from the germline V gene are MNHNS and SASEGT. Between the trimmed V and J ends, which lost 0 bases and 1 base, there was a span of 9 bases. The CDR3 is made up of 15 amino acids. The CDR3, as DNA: TGTGCCAGCAGTGAAGCCGCGACAGGGAACACTGAAGCTTTCTTT. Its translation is CASSEAATGNTEAFF.

The CDR3 coding sequence is TGTGCCAGTAGTCTCACCGGGACAGGGCGGAACACTGAAGCTTTCTTT. Residues: CASSLTGTGRNTEAFF. The chain is built from TRBV19 and TRBJ1-1; 9 bases match TRBD1. Trimming cost V 5 bases and J 1 base; bases outside gene matches: 8. CDR1 LNHDA and CDR2 SQIVND come from the germline V gene (reference sequence). CDR3 length: 16 residues.

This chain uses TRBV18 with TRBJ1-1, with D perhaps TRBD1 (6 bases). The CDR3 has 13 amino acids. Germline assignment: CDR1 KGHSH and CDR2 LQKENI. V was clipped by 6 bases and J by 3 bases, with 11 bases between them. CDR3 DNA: TGTGCCAGCTCCGAACACAGGGACACTGAAGCTTTCTTT. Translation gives CASSEHRDTEAFF.

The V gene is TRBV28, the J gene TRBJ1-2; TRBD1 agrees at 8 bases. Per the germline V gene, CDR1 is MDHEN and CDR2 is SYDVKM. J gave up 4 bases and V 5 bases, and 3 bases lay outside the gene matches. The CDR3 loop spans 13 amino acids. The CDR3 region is CASSAGQGYGYTF. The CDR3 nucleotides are TGTGCCAGCAGTGCAGGACAGGGCTATGGCTACACCTTC.

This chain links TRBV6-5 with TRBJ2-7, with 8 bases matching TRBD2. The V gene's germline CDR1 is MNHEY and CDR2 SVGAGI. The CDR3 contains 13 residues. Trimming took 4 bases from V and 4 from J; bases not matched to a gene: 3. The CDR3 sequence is CASSFREGYEQYF. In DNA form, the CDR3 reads TGTGCCAGCAGTTTTCGGGAGGGGTACGAGCAGTACTTC.

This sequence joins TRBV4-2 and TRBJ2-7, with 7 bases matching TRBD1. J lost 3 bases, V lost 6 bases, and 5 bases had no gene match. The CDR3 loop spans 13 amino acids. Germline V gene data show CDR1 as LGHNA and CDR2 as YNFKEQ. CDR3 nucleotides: TGTGCCAGCAGTCGGGACAGCCTCTACGAGCAGTACTTC. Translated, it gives CASSRDSLYEQYF.

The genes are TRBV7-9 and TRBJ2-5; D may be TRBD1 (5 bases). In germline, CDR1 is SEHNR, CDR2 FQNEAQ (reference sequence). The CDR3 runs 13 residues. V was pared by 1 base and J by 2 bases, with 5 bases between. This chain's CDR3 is CASSLGQQETQYF. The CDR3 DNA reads TGTGCCAGCAGCTTAGGACAGCAAGAGACCCAGTACTTC.

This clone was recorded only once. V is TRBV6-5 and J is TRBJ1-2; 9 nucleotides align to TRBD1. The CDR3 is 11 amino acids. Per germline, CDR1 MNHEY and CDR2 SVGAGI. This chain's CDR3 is CVSRTGDGYTF. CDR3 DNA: TGTGTTTCCAGGACAGGGGATGGCTACACCTTC.

CDR3 amino acids: CASSLDRGEAFF. In DNA, the CDR3 is TGTGCCAGCAGCTTAGACAGGGGGGAAGCTTTCTTT. V is TRBV7-8 and J is TRBJ1-1; 8 bases align to TRBD1. Trimming cost V 1 base and J 8 bases; bases outside gene matches: 0. The CDR3 contains 12 residues. Germline V CDR1 and CDR2: SGHVS, FQNEAQ.